This T cell receptor beta chain was retrieved from a study of cytomegalovirus exposure and HLA in healthy donors. Primers for the PCR totalled 60 Vbeta and 13 Jbeta. Assay: immunoSEQ multiplex PCR; the TCRdb copy retains only in-frame clones and omits some. This table holds 150,000 to 200,000 clones. Study findings and constraints: An analysis that came later showed most CMV-associated TCR beta chains appearing HLA-restricted.

Trimming cost V 5 bases and J 0 bases, with 7 bases left between them. CDR1 MDHEN and CDR2 SYDVKM come from the germline V gene. There are 13 residues in the CDR3. A note on this clone: The antigen is unknown.

Sample: PBMCs. The chain has TRBV28 and TRBJ1-1; no clear D gene. The source is a man aged 25-45 years in good health and CMV-seronegative. CDR3 sequence (DNA): TGTGCCAGCAGTCGACTTATGAACACTGAAGCTTTCTTT. Encoded protein: CASSRLMNTEAFF.